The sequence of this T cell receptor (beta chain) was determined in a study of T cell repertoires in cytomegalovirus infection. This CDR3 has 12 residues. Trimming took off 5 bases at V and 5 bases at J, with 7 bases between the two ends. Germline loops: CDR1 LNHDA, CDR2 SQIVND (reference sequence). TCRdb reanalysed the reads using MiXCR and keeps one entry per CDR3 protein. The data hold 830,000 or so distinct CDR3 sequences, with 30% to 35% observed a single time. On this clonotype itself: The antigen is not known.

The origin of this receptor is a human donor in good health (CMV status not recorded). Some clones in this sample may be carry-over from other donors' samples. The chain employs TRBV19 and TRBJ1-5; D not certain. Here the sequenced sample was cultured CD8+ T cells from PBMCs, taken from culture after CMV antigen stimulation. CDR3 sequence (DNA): TGTGCCAGTAGTGACGGTTATCAGCCCCAGCATTTT. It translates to CASSDGYQPQHF. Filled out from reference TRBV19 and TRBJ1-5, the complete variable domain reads DGGITQSPKYLFRKEGQNVTLSCEQNLNHDAMYWYRQDPGQGLRLIYYSQIVNDFQKGDIAEGYSVSREKKESFPLTVTSAQKNPTAFYLCASSDGYQPQHFGDGTRLSIL.